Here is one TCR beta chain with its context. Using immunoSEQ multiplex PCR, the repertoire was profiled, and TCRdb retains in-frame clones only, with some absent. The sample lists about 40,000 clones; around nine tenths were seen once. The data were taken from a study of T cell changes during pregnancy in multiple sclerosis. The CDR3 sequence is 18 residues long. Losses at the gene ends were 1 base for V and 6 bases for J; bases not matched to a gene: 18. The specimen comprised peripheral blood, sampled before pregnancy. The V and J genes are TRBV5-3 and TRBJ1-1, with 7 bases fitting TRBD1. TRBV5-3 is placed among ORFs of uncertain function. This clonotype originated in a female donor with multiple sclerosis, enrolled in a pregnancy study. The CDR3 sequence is CARSLSQSGAAGGPEAFF. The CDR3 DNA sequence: TGTGCCAGAAGCTTGAGTCAATCGGGTGCGGCAGGGGGTCCTGAAGCTTTCTTT.